These 10 T cell receptor beta chains came from one sample sequenced in a study of low-dose radiotherapy and immunotherapy resistance in tumors. Primers targeting TRAV and TRBV primed first-strand cDNA, covering alpha and beta chains. With a V-primer adapter and a constant-region primer, TCRs were amplified for 20 to 25 PCR cycles. TCRdb ran MiXCR on the reads and lists one entry per CDR3 protein. The sample carries approximately 90,000 distinct CDR3 sequences, 8% to 10% recorded once. Time point here: before trial treatment. The sequencing used PBMCs, collected before treatment. The receptors were gathered from a male donor with prostate cancer.

This clonotype occurred many times. The chain uses TRBV9 and TRBJ2-2, with 8 bases aligning to TRBD1. CDR3 size: 15 residues. After removal of 0 bases from V and 6 bases from J, the junction contained 4 bases not matched to a gene. CDR1 is SGDLS and CDR2 is YYNGEE in the germline V gene. This chain's CDR3 is CASSVVQGVAGELFF. DNA of the CDR3: TGTGCCAGCAGCGTAGTACAGGGGGTCGCCGGGGAGCTGTTTTTT.

This clonotype was recorded at least ten times. This rearrangement joins TRBV19 to TRBJ2-7, with TRBD1 matching over 7 bases. This CDR3 has 12 amino acids. Germline V lookup: CDR1 LNHDA, CDR2 SQIVND (reference sequence). V shed 5 bases, J shed 3 bases, and the junction held 1 base outside the gene matches. The CDR3 bases are TGTGCCAGTAGTCGACAGGGCTACGAGCAGTACTTC. Its protein is CASSRQGYEQYF. Full variable domain (missing parts from reference TRBV19 and TRBJ2-7): DGGITQSPKYLFRKEGQNVTLSCEQNLNHDAMYWYRQDPGQGLRLIYYSQIVNDFQKGDIAEGYSVSREKKESFPLTVTSAQKNPTAFYLCASSRQGYEQYFGPGTRLTVT.

Ten or more counts support this clonotype. CDR3 nucleotides: TGTGCCTGGAATGGGGACCTTAATGAAAAACTGTTTTTT. Its translation is CAWNGDLNEKLFF. The chain carries TRBV30 and TRBJ1-4, with TRBD1 as a possible D gene (5 bases). V lost 4 bases to trimming and J lost 4 bases, with 10 bases between them. Germline CDR1 is GTSNPN and CDR2 is SVGIG (reference sequence). There are 13 residues in the CDR3.

This clonotype was detected ten times or more. This chain uses TRBV3-1 with TRBJ2-5; TRBD1 agrees at 9 bases. Germline V gene sequence: CDR1 LGHDT, CDR2 YNNKEL (reference sequence). CDR3 length: 11 amino acids. V was clipped by 10 bases and J by 6 bases; unmatched bases: 3. CDR3 sequence (DNA): TGTGCCACTGGGACAGGGAAGACCCAGTACTTC. Protein sequence: CATGTGKTQYF.

This clonotype was counted many times. The gene calls are TRBV2 and TRBJ2-4, with TRBD1 matching 8 bases. CDR1 and CDR2 (germline): SNHLY, FYNNEI. The CDR3 contains 14 residues. Trimming at V came to 8 bases and at J to 5 bases, leaving 8 bases not matched to a gene. This CDR3 reads CASSRDRFENIQYF. The CDR3 bases are TGTGCCAGCTCCCGGGACAGGTTCGAAAACATTCAGTACTTC.

This clonotype was recorded at least ten times. The rearrangement uses TRBV30 and TRBJ1-5; no reliable D call. The CDR3 runs 14 residues. CDR1 and CDR2 (germline): GTSNPN, SVGIG (reference sequence). The V end was cut by 3 bases, the J end by 2 bases, with 11 bases between. The CDR3 loop is CAWSGLTGNQPQHF. For the CDR3, the DNA is TGTGCCTGGAGCGGCCTTACGGGCAATCAGCCCCAGCATTTT.

At least ten counts were recorded for this clonotype. The chain uses TRBV20-1 and TRBJ2-5, with D tentatively TRBD1 or TRBD2 (6 bases each). CDR1 and CDR2 (germline): DFQATT, SNEGSKA (reference sequence). CDR3 length: 14 amino acids. Trimming cost V 6 bases and J 0 bases, with 14 bases left between them. The CDR3 is CSASRGANQETQYF. The CDR3 DNA follows: TGCAGTGCCTCGAGGGGGGCGAACCAAGAGACCCAGTACTTC.

This clonotype occurred many times. The chain carries TRBV7-2 and TRBJ2-5; the D call may be TRBD1 or TRBD2 (5 bases each). Germline CDR1 and CDR2: SGHTA and FQGNSA. CDR3 length equals 15 residues. V was trimmed by 5 bases and J by 5 bases, leaving 18 bases between them. CDR3 DNA: TGTGCCAGCAGCCTAAGTGGGGGAGTAGATGAGACCCAGTACTTC. As protein: CASSLSGGVDETQYF.

Ten or more counts support this clonotype. This rearrangement joins TRBV29-1 to TRBJ1-4; perhaps TRBD1 as D (6 bases). This CDR3 contains 13 residues. Germline assignment: CDR1 SQVTM and CDR2 ANQGSEA. V was shortened by 6 bases and J by 7 bases, with 15 bases between the two germline ends. The CDR3: CSVATGRAEKLFF. The DNA of the CDR3 is TGCAGCGTGGCGACAGGAAGAGCTGAAAAACTGTTTTTT. The full variable domain, in which reference TRBV29-1 and TRBJ1-4 provide the parts outside the CDR3, is SAVISQKPSRDICQRGTSLTIQCQVDSQVTMMFWYRQQPGQSLTLIATANQGSEATYESGFVIDKFPISRPNLTFSTLTVSNMSPEDSSIYLCSVATGRAEKLFFGSGTQLSVL.

The table lists this clonotype with many counts. This sequence joins TRBV5-4 and TRBJ2-1; perhaps TRBD2 as D (6 bases). Per the germline V gene, CDR1 is SGHNT and CDR2 is YYREEE (reference sequence). Trimming pared 2 bases from V and 4 bases from J, leaving 10 bases between. CDR3 length: 14 residues. CDR3 amino acids: CASSFTGSYNEQFF. The CDR3 bases are TGTGCCAGCAGCTTTACCGGGAGTTACAATGAGCAGTTCTTC.